The source of this TCR beta chain is a study of CD4 T cells in relation to SARS-CoV-2 and coronaviruses. Sequencing used immunoSEQ multiplex PCR; TCRdb keeps in-frame clones, though not all of them. The table shows fewer than 25,000 clones, with around 74% occurring only once. In regard to this clone: Its antigen is not known.

The CDR3 has 12 residues. V dropped 7 bases and J dropped 11; count of bases not matched to a gene: 11. Germline V lookup: CDR1 SNHLY, CDR2 FYNNEI. CD4+ T cells from unexposed donors were obtained before the COVID-19 pandemic (2011-2018). After about 11 days of culture, CD4+ T cells were isolated. Sequenced: CD4+ T cells from PBMCs, cultured in vitro. This sequence was found in a human donor in good health. This chain uses TRBV2 with TRBJ2-7; 7 nucleotides line up with TRBD1. This chain's CDR3 is CASKSETGPEYF. CDR3 nucleotide sequence: TGTGCCAGCAAATCCGAGACAGGGCCGGAGTACTTC.